This T cell receptor beta chain was captured in a study of blood T cell repertoires in COVID-19. CDR1 is MNHEY and CDR2 is SMNVEV in the germline V gene (reference sequence). With 3 bases clipped from V and 0 bases from J, the junction kept 6 bases outside the gene matches. The CDR3 extends over 17 amino acids. In the original processing: Reference gene primer amplification in the assay estimated nucleated cell counts. The method was immunoSEQ multiplex PCR; TCRdb's version includes in-frame clones alone and lacks a portion of them. V, J and clone size are taken as reported in that table, and D and trimming were inferred from the DNA itself. This table holds about 49,000 clones, approximately 86% found once.

V and J are TRBV27 and TRBJ2-2, with 8 bases that match TRBD2. This sequence originates from a human donor in a cohort sampled during active COVID-19. The sequenced sample consisted of peripheral blood. In DNA, the CDR3 is TGTGCCAGCAGTTTCACAGCGGGGGTCGCGAACACCGGGGAGCTGTTTTTT. It codes for CASSFTAGVANTGELFF.